This TCR beta chain was sequenced in a study of post-analysis software for immune sequencing data. Study context: Recorded disease courses covered relapsing-remitting, secondary progressive and progressive-relapsing multiple sclerosis. Some patients had no subtype annotation.

Overall study results and limits: A significant reduction in normalized Chao1 diversity was observed in multiple sclerosis patients versus controls. Clustering by F measure revealed strong co-clustering among samples prepared together in one batch. Patients carried roughly five TRBV segments more frequently than controls did, and TRBV5-6, TRBV5-1 and TRBV20-1 were among them.

In regard to this clonotype: Its antigen is not known.

Included in the TCR beta cDNA libraries were unique molecular identifiers. TCRdb reprocessed the PCR reads via MiXCR and lists one record per CDR3 protein. The sample records about 570,000 distinct CDR3 sequences, 34% being singletons. Trimming cost V 0 bases and J 5 bases, with 5 bases left between them. CDR3 length: 13 amino acids. The germline CDR1 and CDR2 sequences are ENHRY and SYGVKD. This chain links TRBV10-3 with TRBJ2-1; TRBD1 might be the D (5 bases). The source is a girl aged 2-17 years with multiple sclerosis. The source material was blood. The CDR3 DNA follows: TGTGCCATCAGTGAGTCAGGGGACAATGAGCAGTTCTTC. Amino acid sequence: CAISESGDNEQFF.